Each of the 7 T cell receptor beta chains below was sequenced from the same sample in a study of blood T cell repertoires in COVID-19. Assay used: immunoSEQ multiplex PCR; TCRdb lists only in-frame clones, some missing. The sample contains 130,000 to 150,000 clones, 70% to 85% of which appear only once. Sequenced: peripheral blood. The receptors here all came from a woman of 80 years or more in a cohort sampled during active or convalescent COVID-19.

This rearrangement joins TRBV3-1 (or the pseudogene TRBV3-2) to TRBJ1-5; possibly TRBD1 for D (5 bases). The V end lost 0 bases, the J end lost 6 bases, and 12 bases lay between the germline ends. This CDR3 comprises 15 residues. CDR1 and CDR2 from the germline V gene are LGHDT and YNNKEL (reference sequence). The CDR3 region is CASSQDGRVGQPQHF. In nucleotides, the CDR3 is TGTGCCAGCAGCCAAGATGGCAGGGTGGGTCAGCCCCAGCATTTT.

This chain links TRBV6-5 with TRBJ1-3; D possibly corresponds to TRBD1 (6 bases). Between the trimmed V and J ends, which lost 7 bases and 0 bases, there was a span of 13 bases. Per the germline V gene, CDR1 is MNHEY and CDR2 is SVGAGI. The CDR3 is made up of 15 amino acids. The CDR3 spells CASKTDRFSGNTIYF. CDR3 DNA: TGTGCCAGCAAAACGGACAGATTCTCTGGAAACACCATATATTTT.

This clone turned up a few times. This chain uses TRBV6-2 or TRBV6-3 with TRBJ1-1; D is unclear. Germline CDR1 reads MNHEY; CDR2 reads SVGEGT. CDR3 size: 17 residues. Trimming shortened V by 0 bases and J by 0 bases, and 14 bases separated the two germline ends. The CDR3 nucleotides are TGTGCCAGCAGTTACTCCATAGGGAGCTTTATGAACACTGAAGCTTTCTTT. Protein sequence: CASSYSIGSFMNTEAFF.

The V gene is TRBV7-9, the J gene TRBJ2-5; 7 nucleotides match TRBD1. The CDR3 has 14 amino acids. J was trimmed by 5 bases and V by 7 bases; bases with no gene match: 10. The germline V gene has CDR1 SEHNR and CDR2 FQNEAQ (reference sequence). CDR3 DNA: TGTGCCAGCACCCCCCGGGACAGACAGGAGACCCAGTACTTC. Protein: CASTPRDRQETQYF.

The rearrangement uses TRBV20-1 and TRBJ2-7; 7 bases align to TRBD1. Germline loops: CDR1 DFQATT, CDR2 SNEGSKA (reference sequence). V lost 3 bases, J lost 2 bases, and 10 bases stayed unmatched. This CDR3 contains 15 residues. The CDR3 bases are TGCAGTGCTAGTGGGGTAGCCCAGGGGGCCTACGAGCAGTACTTC. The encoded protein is CSASGVAQGAYEQYF.

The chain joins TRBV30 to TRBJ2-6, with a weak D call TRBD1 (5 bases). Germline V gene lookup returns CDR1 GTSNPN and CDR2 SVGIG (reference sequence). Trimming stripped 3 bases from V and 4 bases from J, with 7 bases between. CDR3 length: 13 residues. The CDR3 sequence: CAWRTVGANVLTF. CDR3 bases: TGTGCCTGGAGGACAGTCGGGGCCAACGTCCTGACTTTC.

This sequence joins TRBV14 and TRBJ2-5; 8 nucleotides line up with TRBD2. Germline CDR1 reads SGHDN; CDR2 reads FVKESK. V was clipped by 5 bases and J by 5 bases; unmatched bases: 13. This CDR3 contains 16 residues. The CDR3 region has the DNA TGTGCCAGCAGCTACCTCACGGGGGGGTCTTTTGAGACCCAGTACTTC. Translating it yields CASSYLTGGSFETQYF. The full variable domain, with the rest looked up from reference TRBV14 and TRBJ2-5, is EAGVTQFPSHSVIEKGQTVTLRCDPISGHDNLYWYRRVMGKEIKFLLHFVKESKQDESGMPNNRFLAERTGGTYSTLKVQPAELEDSGVYFCASSYLTGGSFETQYFGPGTRLLVL.